This passage covers 12 T cell receptor beta chains from one sample sequenced in a study of breast tumors, draining lymph nodes, adjacent tissues. TCRdb used MiXCR to reprocess the multiplex PCR reads, holding one entry per CDR3 protein. The sample includes around 300,000 distinct CDR3 sequences, roughly 30% of them seen just once. Breast cancer patients provided tissue from their axillary draining lymph nodes. Sequenced input: axillary lymph node tissue. All receptors come from a female donor with breast cancer. Some clones in this sample may be carry-over from other donors' samples.

This clonotype was found many times. CDR3 amino acids: CASSLGGTSGSAYEQYF. The CDR3 DNA reads TGTGCCAGCAGCTTAGGAGGGACTAGCGGGAGCGCCTACGAGCAGTACTTC. This chain links TRBV7-9 with TRBJ2-7, with 14 bases matching TRBD2. This CDR3 is 17 amino acids long. The germline V gene has CDR1 SEHNR and CDR2 FQNEAQ (reference sequence). Trimming at V came to 1 base and at J to 2 bases, leaving 4 bases not matched to a gene.

A note on this clonotype: Given a much more abundant clone one base away, this may be a read error. This chain connects TRBV11-3 to TRBJ2-1; 8 bases match TRBD2. The germline V gene has CDR1 SGHNT and CDR2 YENEEA. This CDR3 is 13 amino acids long. The CDR3 nucleotides read TGTGCCCGCAGCTTAGCGGGACCAAATGAGCAGTTCTTC. Protein: CARSLAGPNEQFF.

This chain joins TRBV3-1 and TRBJ1-2; 7 positions match TRBD1. Germline V gives CDR1 LGHDT, CDR2 YNNKEL (reference sequence). The CDR3 totals 15 residues. V gave up 4 bases and J gave up 5 bases; unmatched junction bases: 10. The CDR3 DNA sequence: TGTGCCAGCAGCCCTACAGGGGAGGGCTTTTATGGCTACACCTTC. It codes for CASSPTGEGFYGYTF. The variable domain in full, completed from reference TRBV3-1 and TRBJ1-2, reads DTAVSQTPKYLVTQMGNDKSIKCEQNLGHDTMYWYKQDSKKFLKIMFSYNNKELIINETVPNRFSPKSPDKAHLNLHINSLELGDSAVYFCASSPTGEGFYGYTFGSGTRLTVV.

In this sample, this clonotype turned up many times. The chain is built from TRBV6-4 and TRBJ1-2, with 7 positions matching TRBD1. V dropped 4 bases and J dropped 7; count of bases not matched to a gene: 12. This CDR3 comprises 15 residues. Per the germline V gene, CDR1 is MRHNA and CDR2 is SNTAGT. This chain's CDR3 is CASSAGTAFSGGYTF. For the CDR3, the DNA is TGTGCCAGCAGTGCTGGGACAGCCTTTTCGGGTGGCTACACCTTC.

This rearrangement joins TRBV5-4 to TRBJ2-4; perhaps TRBD2 as D (5 bases). Germline V gives CDR1 SGHNT, CDR2 YYREEE (reference sequence). The CDR3 is made up of 18 amino acids. Trimming left V 0 bases short and J 3 bases short, with 19 bases between. CDR3 protein: CASSLAPTSSLGKNIQYF. In nucleotides, the CDR3 is TGTGCCAGCAGCTTGGCGCCTACTAGTTCCCTAGGCAAAAACATTCAGTACTTC.

This clonotype has ten or more counts. The chain couples TRBV4-1 to TRBJ1-6; maybe TRBD1 (6 bases). Trimming took off 0 bases at V and 2 bases at J, with 14 bases between the two ends. This CDR3 is 18 amino acids long. Germline V lookup: CDR1 MGHRA, CDR2 YSYEKL. The CDR3 here is CASSQETGTPTYNSPLHF. CDR3 nucleotides: TGCGCCAGCAGCCAAGAGACCGGGACACCAACCTATAATTCACCCCTCCACTTT.

The sample holds many counts of this clonotype. V is TRBV13 and J is TRBJ2-7; the match to TRBD1 covers 7 bases. The length of the CDR3 is 13 residues. J was trimmed by 6 bases and V by 5 bases; bases with no gene match: 7. CDR1 and CDR2 (germline): PRHDT, FYEKMQ (reference sequence). CDR3 in amino acids: CASSTPTGAEQYF. In nucleotides, the CDR3 is TGTGCCAGCAGCACCCCAACAGGGGCCGAGCAGTACTTC.

The sample holds many counts of this clonotype. The rearrangement links TRBV11-2 to TRBJ2-1, with TRBD1 identical over 8 bases. J gave up 6 bases and V 5 bases, and 12 bases lay outside the gene matches. This CDR3 is 16 amino acids long. Germline V lookup: CDR1 SGHAT, CDR2 FQNNGV. DNA of the CDR3: TGTGCCAGCAGCCCACCACAGGGGGAGATAGTCAATGAGCAGTTCTTC. This translates into CASSPPQGEIVNEQFF.

The chain carries TRBV10-1 and TRBJ2-1, with 12 bases lining up with TRBD2. J was trimmed by 2 bases and V by 4 bases; bases with no gene match: 3. Germline CDR1 and CDR2: WNHNN and SYGVQD (reference sequence). The CDR3 runs 16 residues. CDR3 loop: CASSGTSGTTYNEQFF. DNA of the CDR3: TGCGCCAGCAGTGGGACTAGCGGGACCACCTACAATGAGCAGTTCTTC.

This clonotype was recorded many times. V usage is TRBV9 and J usage is TRBJ2-2; D perhaps matches TRBD2 (6 bases). V was cut by 6 bases and J by 3 bases, with 15 bases left in between. The CDR3 covers 15 residues. Germline V gene data show CDR1 as SGDLS and CDR2 as YYNGEE. The CDR3: CASNAAGKYTGELFF. As DNA, the CDR3 is TGTGCCAGCAACGCCGCGGGAAAGTACACCGGGGAGCTGTTTTTT. Full variable domain (rest looked up from reference TRBV9 and TRBJ2-2): DSGVTQTPKHLITATGQRVTLRCSPRSGDLSVYWYQQSLDQGLQFLIQYYNGEERAKGNILERFSAQQFPDLHSELNLSSLELGDSALYFCASNAAGKYTGELFFGEGSRLTVL.

This clonotype has a handful of counts. CDR3 sequence (DNA): TGTGCCAGCAGTCACCCCACGGCGGGCGGGAGGGGATCCTACGAGCAGTACTTC. It encodes CASSHPTAGGRGSYEQYF. This rearrangement joins TRBV6-4 to TRBJ2-7; TRBD2 agrees at 9 bases. CDR1 MRHNA and CDR2 SNTAGT come from the germline V gene. This CDR3 is built from 18 residues. J gave up 1 base and V 5 bases, and 15 bases lay outside the gene matches.

For this clonotype: One end of the junction varies from germline; a read error may be responsible. The chain combines TRBV12-3 or TRBV12-4 with TRBJ1-5; perhaps TRBD1 as D (6 bases). The CDR3 is made up of 14 amino acids. For the CDR3, the DNA is TGTGCCAGCAGTTTCGTCGGGGGCGGTCGACCCCAGCACTTT. Amino acids: CASSFVGGGRPQHF.